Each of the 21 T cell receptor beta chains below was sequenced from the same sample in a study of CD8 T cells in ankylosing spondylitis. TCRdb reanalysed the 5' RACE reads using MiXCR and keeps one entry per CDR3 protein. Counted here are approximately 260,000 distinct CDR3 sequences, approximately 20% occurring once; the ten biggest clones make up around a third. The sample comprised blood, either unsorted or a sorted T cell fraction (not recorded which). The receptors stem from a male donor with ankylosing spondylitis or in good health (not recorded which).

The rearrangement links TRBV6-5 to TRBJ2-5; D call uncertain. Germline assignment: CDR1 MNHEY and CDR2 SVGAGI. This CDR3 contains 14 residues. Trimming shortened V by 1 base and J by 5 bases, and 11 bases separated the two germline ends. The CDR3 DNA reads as TGTGCCAGCAGTTACTTTGCAGGTGGGGAGACCCAGTACTTC. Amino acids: CASSYFAGGETQYF.

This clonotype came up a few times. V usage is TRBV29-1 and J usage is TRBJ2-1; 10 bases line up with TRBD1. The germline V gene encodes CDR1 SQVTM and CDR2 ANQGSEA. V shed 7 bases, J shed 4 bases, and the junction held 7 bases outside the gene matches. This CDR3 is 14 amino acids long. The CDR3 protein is CSAGRDRGYNEQFF. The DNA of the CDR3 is TGCAGCGCTGGTCGGGACAGGGGTTACAATGAGCAGTTCTTC.

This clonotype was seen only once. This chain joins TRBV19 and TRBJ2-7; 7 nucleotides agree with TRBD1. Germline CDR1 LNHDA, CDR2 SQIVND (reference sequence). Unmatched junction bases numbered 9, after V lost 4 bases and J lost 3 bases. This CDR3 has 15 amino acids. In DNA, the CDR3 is TGTGCCAGTAGTACATCCGGGACAGCTAACTACGAGCAGTACTTC. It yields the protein CASSTSGTANYEQYF.

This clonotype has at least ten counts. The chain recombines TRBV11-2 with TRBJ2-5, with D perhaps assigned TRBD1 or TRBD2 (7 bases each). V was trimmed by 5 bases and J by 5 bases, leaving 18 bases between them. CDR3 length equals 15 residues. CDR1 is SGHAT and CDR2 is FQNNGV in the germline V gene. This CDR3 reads CASSTPLRGGETQYF. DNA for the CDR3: TGTGCCAGCAGCACCCCCCTCAGGGGGGGGGAGACCCAGTACTTC.

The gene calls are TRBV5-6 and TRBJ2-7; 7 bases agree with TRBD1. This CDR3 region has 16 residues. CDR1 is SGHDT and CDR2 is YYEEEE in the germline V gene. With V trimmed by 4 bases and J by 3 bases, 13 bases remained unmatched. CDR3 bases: TGTGCCAGCAGCGGTCCCGGGACAGAGCTTTACTACGAGCAGTACTTC. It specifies CASSGPGTELYYEQYF.

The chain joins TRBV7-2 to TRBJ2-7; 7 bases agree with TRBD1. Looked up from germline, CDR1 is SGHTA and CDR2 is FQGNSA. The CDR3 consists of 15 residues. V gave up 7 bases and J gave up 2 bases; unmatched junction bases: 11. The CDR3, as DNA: TGTGCCAGCACCTTGTCGACCGGGACAGCCTACGAGCAGTACTTC. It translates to CASTLSTGTAYEQYF.

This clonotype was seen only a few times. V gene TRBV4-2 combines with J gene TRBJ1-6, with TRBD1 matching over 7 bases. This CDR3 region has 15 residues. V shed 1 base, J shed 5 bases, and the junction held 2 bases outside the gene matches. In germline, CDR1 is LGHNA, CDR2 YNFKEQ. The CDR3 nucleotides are TGTGCCAGCAGCCAAGGGGACAGTAATAATTCACCCCTCCACTTT. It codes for CASSQGDSNNSPLHF.

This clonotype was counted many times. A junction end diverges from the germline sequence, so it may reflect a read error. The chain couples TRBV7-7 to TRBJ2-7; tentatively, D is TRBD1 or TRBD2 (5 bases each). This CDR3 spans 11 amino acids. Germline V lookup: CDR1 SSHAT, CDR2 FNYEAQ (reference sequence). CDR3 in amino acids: CASSAGTEQYF. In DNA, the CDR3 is TGTGCTAGCAGCGCCGGGACGGAGCAGTACTTC.

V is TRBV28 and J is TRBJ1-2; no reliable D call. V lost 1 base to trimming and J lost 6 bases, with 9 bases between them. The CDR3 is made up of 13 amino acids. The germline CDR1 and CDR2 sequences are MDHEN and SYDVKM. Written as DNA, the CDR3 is TGTGCCAGCAGTTTATCGGCCGCGGATGGCTACACCTTC. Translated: CASSLSAADGYTF.

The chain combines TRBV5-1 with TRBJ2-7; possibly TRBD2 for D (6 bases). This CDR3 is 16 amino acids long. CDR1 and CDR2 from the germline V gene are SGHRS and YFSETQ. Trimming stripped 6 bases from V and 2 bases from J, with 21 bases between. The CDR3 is CASTGGASVDPYEQYF. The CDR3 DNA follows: TGCGCCAGCACAGGAGGGGCTAGCGTCGACCCCTACGAGCAGTACTTC.

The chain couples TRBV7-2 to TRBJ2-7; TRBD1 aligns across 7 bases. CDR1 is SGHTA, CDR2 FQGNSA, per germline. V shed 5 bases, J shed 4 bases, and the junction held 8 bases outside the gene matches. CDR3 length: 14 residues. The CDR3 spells CASSHTGAGYEQYF. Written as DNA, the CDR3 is TGTGCCAGCAGCCACACAGGGGCCGGATACGAGCAGTACTTC.

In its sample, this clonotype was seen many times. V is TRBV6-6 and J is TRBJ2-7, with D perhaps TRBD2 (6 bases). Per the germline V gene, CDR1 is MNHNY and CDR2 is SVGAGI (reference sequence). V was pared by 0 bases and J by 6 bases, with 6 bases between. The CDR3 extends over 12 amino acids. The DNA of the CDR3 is TGTGCCAGCAGTTACTCGGGACTCGAGCAGTACTTC. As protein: CASSYSGLEQYF.

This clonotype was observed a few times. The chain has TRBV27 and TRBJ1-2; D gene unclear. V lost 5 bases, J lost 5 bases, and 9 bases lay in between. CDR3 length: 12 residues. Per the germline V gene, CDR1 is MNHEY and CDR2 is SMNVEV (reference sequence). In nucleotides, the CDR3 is TGTGCCAGCAGTCCATCTGGGTATGGCTACACCTTC. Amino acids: CASSPSGYGYTF.

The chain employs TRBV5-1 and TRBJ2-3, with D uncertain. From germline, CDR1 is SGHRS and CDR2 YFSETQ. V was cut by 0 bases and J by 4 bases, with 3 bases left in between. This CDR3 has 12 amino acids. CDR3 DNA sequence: TGCGCCAGCAGCTTGGAGGCAGATACGCAGTATTTT. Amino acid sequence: CASSLEADTQYF.

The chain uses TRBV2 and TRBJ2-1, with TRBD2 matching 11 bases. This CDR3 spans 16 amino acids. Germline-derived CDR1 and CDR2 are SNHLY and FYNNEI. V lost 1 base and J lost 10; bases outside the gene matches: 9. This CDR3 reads CASSEGPGLAAHEQFF. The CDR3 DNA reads TGTGCCAGCAGTGAAGGACCGGGACTAGCGGCACACGAGCAGTTCTTC. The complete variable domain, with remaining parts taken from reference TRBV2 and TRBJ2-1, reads EPEVTQTPSHQVTQMGQEVILRCVPISNHLYFYWYRQILGQKVEFLVSFYNNEISEKSEIFDDQFSVERPDGSNFTLKIRSTKLEDSAMYFCASSEGPGLAAHEQFFGPGTRLTVL.

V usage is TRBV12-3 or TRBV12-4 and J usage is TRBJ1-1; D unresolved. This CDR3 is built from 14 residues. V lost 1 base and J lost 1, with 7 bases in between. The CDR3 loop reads CASSLGPTNTEAFF. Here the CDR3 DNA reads TGTGCCAGCAGTTTAGGGCCGACGAACACTGAAGCTTTCTTT.

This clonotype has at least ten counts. The CDR3 bases are TGTGCCAGCAGTTGGGGTTGGGAGACCCAGTACTTC. It encodes CASSWGWETQYF. V gene TRBV12-3 or TRBV12-4 combines with J gene TRBJ2-5, with D hard to call. V was shortened by 4 bases and J by 5 bases, with 8 bases between the two germline ends. CDR3 length: 12 residues.

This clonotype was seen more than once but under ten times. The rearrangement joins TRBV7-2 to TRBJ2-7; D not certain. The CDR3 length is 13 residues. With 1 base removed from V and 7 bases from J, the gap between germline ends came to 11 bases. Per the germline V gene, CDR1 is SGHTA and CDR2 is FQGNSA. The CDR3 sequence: CASSLEGQIEQYF. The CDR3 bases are TGTGCCAGCAGCTTAGAGGGCCAGATTGAGCAGTACTTC.

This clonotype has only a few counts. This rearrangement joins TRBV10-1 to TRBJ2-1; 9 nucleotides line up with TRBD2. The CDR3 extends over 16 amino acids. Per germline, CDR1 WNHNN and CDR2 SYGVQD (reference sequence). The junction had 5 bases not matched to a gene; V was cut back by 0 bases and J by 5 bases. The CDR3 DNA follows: TGCGCCAGCAGTGAGTCGATTGCGGGAGGGAACAATGAGCAGTTCTTC. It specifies CASSESIAGGNNEQFF.

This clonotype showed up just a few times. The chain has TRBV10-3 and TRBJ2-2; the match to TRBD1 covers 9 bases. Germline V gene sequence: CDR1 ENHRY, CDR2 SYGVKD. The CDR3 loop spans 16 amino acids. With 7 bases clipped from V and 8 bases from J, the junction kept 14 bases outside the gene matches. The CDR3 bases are TGTGCCATCAACCCGGGACAGGGTTCCCCTGAGGGGGAGCTGTTTTTT. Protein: CAINPGQGSPEGELFF.

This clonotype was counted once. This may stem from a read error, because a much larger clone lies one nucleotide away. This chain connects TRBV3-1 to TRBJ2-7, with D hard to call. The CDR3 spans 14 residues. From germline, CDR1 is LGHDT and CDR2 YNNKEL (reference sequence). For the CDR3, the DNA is TGTTCCAGCAGCCAATCCAGCGAGTCCTACGAGCAGTACTTC. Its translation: CSSSQSSESYEQYF.